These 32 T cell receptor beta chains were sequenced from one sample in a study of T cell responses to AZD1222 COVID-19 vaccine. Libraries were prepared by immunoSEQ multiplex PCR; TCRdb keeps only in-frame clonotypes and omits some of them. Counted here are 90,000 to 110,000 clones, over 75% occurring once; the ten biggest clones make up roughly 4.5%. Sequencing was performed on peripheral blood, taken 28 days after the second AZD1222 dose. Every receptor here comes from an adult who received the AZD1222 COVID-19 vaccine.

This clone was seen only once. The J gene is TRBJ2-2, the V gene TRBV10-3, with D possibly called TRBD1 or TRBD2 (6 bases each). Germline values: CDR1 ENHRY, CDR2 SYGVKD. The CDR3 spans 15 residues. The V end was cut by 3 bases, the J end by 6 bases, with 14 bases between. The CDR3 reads CAISETVGGSGELFF. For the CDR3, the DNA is TGTGCCATCAGTGAAACGGTCGGGGGCTCCGGGGAGCTGTTTTTT.

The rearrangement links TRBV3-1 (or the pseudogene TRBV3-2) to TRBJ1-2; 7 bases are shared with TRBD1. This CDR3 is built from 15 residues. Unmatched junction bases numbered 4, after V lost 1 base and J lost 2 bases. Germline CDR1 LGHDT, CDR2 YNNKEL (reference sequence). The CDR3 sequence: CASSQVKGGNYGYTF. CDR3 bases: TGTGCCAGCAGCCAAGTTAAAGGGGGCAACTATGGCTACACCTTC.

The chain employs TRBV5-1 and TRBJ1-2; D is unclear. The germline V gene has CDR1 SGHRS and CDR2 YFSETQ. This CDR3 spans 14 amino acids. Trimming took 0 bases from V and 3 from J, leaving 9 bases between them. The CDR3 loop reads CASSLDRQYYGYTF. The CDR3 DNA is TGCGCCAGCAGCTTGGATCGGCAGTACTATGGCTACACCTTC.

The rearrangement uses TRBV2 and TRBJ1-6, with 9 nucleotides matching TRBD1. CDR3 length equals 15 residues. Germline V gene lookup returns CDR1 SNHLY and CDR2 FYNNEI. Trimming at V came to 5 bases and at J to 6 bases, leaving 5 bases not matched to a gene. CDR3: CASSSGQGPNSPLHF. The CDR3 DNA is TGTGCCAGCAGTAGTGGACAGGGGCCTAATTCACCCCTCCACTTT.

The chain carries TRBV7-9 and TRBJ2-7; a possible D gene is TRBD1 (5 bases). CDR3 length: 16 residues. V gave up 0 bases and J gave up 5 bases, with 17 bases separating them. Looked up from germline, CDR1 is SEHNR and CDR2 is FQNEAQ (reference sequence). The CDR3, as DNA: TGTGCCAGCAGCTTAGCGCGTGACAGTCGGGCCGACGAGCAGTACTTC. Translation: CASSLARDSRADEQYF.

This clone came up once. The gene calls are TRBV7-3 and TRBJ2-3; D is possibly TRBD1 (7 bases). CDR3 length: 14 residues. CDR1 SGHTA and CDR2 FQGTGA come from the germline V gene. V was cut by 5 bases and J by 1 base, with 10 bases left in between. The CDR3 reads CASSQGEGTDTQYF. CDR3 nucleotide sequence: TGTGCCAGCAGCCAGGGGGAGGGCACAGATACGCAGTATTTT.

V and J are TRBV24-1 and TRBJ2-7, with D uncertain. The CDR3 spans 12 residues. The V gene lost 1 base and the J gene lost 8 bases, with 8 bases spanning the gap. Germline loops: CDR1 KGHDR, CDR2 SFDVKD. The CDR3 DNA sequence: TGTGCCACCAGTGATTTCGTCACCAAGCAGTACTTC. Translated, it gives CATSDFVTKQYF.

The CDR3 sequence is CASSLQGPTLSSYNSPLHF. The DNA of the CDR3 is TGTGCCAGCAGTTTACAGGGCCCCACGCTCAGCTCCTATAATTCACCCCTCCACTTT. J is TRBJ1-6 and V is TRBV28; D is possibly TRBD1 (5 bases). This CDR3 comprises 19 residues. Germline CDR1 MDHEN, CDR2 SYDVKM. The ends were cut back, 2 bases at V and 0 bases at J, with 17 bases in the middle.

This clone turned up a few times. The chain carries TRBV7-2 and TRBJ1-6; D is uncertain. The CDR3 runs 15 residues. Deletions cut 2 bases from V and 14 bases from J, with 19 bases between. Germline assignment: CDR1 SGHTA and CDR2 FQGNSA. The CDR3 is CASSLKRAPLPTLHF. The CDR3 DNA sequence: TGTGCCAGCAGCTTAAAACGGGCGCCACTACCCACCCTCCACTTT.

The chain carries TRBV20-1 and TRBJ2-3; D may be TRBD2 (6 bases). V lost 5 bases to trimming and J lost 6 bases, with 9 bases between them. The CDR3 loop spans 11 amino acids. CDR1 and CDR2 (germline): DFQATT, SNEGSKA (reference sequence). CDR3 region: CSASRGDTQYF. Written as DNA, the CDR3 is TGCAGTGCTTCACGGGGGGATACGCAGTATTTT.

CDR3 sequence: CASSLRQGYEQYF. The CDR3 bases are TGTGCCAGCAGTTTGAGACAGGGCTACGAGCAGTACTTC. V gene TRBV28 combines with J gene TRBJ2-7; the match to TRBD1 covers 7 bases. CDR3 length equals 13 residues. Germline CDR1 and CDR2: MDHEN and SYDVKM. The trim removed 3 bases at V and 3 bases at J, leaving 2 bases unmatched.

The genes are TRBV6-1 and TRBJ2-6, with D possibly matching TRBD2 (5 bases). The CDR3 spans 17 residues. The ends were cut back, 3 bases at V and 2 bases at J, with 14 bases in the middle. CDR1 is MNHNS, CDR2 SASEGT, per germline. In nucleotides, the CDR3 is TGTGCCAGCAGTGACCCGGAAGAGGGTGCTGGGGCCAACGTCCTGACTTTC. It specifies CASSDPEEGAGANVLTF.

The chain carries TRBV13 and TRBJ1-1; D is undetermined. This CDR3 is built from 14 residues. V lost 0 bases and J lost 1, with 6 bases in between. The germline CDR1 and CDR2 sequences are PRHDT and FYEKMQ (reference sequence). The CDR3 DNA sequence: TGTGCCAGCAGCTTAGGATCCTGGAACACTGAAGCTTTCTTT. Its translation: CASSLGSWNTEAFF.

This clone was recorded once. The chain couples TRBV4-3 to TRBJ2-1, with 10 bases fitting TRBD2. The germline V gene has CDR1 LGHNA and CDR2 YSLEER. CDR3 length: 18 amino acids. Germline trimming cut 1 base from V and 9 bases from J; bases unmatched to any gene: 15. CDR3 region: CASSQVRAGGPRGGEQFF. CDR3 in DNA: TGCGCCAGCAGCCAAGTTCGAGCGGGAGGGCCTAGAGGGGGTGAGCAGTTCTTC.

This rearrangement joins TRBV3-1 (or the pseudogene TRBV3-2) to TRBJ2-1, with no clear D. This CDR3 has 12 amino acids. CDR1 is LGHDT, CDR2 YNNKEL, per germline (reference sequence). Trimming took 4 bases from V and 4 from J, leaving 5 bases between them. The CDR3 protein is CASSPEYNEQFF. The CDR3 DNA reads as TGTGCCAGCAGCCCCGAGTACAATGAGCAGTTCTTC.

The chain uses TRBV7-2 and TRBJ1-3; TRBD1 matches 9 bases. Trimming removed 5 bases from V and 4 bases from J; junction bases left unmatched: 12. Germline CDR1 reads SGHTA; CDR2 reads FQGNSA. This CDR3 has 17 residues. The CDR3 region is CASSPNPLGQGGNTIYF. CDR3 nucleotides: TGTGCCAGCAGCCCCAACCCCCTGGGACAGGGAGGAAACACCATATATTTT.

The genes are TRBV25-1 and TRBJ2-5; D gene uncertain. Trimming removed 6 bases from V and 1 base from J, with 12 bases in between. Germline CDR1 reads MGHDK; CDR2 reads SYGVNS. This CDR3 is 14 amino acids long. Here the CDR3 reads CASSFGGVQETQYF. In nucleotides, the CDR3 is TGTGCCAGCAGCTTCGGTGGGGTCCAAGAGACCCAGTACTTC. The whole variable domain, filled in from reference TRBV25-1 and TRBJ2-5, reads EADIYQTPRYLVIGTGKKITLECSQTMGHDKMYWYQQDPGMELHLIHYSYGVNSTEKGDLSSESTVSRIRTEHFPLTLESARPSHTSQYLCASSFGGVQETQYFGPGTRLLVL.

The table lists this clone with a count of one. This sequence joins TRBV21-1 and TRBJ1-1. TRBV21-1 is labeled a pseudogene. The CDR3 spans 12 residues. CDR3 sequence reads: CASSIDDFRAFF. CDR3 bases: TGTGCCAGCAGCATCGACGATTTTCGGGCTTTCTTT.

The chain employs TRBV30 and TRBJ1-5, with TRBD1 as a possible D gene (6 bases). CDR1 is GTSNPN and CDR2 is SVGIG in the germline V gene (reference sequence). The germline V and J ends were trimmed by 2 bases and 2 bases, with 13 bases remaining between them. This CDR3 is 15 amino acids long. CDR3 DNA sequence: TGTGCCTGGAGTCATCGGGGGGGCGGCAATCAGCCCCAGCATTTT. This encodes CAWSHRGGGNQPQHF.

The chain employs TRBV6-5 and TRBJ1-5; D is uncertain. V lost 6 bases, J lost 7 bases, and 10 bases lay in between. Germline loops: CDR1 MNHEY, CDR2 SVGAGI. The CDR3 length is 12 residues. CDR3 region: CASSSYEQPQHF. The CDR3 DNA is TGTGCCAGCAGCTCCTATGAACAGCCCCAGCATTTT.

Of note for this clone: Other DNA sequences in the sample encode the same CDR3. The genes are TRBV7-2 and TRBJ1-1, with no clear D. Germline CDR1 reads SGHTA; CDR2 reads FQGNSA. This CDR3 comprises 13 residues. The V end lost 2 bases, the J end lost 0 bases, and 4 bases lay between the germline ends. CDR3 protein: CASSLPVNTEAFF. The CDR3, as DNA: TGTGCCAGCAGCTTACCAGTGAACACTGAAGCTTTCTTT.

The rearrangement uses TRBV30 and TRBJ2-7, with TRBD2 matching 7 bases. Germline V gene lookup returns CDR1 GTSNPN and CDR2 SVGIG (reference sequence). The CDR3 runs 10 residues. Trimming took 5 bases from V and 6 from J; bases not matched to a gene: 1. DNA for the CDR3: TGTGCCTGGGGACTAGGCGAGCAGTACTTC. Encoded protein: CAWGLGEQYF.

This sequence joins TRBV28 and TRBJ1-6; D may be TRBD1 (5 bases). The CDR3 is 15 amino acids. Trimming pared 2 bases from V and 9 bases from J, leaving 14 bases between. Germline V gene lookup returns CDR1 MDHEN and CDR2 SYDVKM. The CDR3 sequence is CASSLIRQGTSPLHF. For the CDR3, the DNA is TGTGCCAGCAGTTTAATCAGGCAGGGAACTTCACCCCTCCACTTT.

CDR3 DNA: TGTGCCAGCAGCCAAGAGTCGTGGCAGGGAGAGCACGAGCAGTACTTC. The encoded protein is CASSQESWQGEHEQYF. This sequence joins TRBV4-2 and TRBJ2-7; D is possibly TRBD1 or TRBD2 (5 bases each). V lost 0 bases, J lost 5 bases, and 17 bases lay in between. The CDR3 extends over 16 amino acids. CDR1 is LGHNA, CDR2 YNFKEQ, per germline.

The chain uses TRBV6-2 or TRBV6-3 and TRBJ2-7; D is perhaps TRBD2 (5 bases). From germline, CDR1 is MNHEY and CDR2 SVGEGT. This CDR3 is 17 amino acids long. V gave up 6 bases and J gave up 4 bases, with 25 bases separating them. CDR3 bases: TGTGCCAGCAGCCTCGGGAAAGTATTCCTAGTAACGTACGAGCAGTACTTC. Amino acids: CASSLGKVFLVTYEQYF.

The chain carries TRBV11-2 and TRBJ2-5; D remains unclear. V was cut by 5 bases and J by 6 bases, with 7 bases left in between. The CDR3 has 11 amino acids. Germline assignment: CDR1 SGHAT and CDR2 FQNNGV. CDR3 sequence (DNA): TGTGCCAGCAGCCGCGAACAGACCCAGTACTTC. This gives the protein CASSREQTQYF.

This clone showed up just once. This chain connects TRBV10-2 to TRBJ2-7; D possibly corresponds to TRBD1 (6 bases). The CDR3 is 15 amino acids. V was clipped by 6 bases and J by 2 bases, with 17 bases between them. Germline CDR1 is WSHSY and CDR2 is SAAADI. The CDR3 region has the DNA TGCGCCAGCAGCCACCTCCTAAAGGGGGCCTACGAGCAGTACTTC. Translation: CASSHLLKGAYEQYF.

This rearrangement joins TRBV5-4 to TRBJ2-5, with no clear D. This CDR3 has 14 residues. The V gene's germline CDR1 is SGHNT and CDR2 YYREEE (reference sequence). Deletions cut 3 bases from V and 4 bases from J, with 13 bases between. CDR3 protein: CASSSEGTLETQYF. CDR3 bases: TGTGCCAGCAGCTCGGAAGGTACATTAGAGACCCAGTACTTC.

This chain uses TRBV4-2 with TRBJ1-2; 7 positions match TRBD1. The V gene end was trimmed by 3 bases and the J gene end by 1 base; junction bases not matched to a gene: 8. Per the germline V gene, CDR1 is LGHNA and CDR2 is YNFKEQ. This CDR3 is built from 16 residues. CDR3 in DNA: TGTGCCAGCAGCCAGCTACAGGGGAGTGGTAACTATGGCTACACCTTC. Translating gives CASSQLQGSGNYGYTF.

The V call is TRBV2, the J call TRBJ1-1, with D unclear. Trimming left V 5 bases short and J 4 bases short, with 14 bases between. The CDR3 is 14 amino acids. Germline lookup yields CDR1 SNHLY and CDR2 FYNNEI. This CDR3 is CASSTTIRITEAFF. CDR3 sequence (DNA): TGTGCCAGCAGTACGACTATTAGGATCACTGAAGCTTTCTTT.

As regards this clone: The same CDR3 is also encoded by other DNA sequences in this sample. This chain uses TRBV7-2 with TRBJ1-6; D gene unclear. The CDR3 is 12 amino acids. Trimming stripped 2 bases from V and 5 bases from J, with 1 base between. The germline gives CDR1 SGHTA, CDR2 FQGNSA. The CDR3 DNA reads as TGTGCCAGCAGCTTAAATAATTCACCCCTCCACTTT. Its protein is CASSLNNSPLHF.

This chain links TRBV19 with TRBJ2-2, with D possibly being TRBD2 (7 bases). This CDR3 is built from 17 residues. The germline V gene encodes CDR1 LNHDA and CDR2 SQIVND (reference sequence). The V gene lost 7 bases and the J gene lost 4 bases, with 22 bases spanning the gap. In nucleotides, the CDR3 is TGTGCCAGTACCCATACATGGGGGGGCCGGTTCACCGGGGAGCTGTTTTTT. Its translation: CASTHTWGGRFTGELFF.